The 11 T cell receptor beta chains below were found in one sample sequenced in a study of PD-L1 blockade in urothelial cancer. Some clones are missing from TCRdb's copy, which holds only in-frame ones; the method was immunoSEQ multiplex PCR. Among 50,000 or so clones, approximately 84% were seen once, and the ten largest hold roughly 17%. The input for sequencing was PBMCs, taken around atezolizumab (anti-PD-L1) treatment. These receptors all come from a man between 60 and 70 years old with urothelial cancer.

V usage is TRBV18 and J usage is TRBJ2-1, with 7 positions matching TRBD1. CDR1 is KGHSH and CDR2 is LQKENI in the germline V gene. CDR3 length equals 16 residues. J was trimmed by 0 bases and V by 1 base; bases with no gene match: 3. CDR3 loop: CASSPRQGFSYNEQFF. CDR3 DNA sequence: TGTGCCAGCTCACCACGACAGGGTTTCTCCTACAATGAGCAGTTCTTC.

The chain carries TRBV5-1 and TRBJ2-5, with 8 bases matching TRBD2. This CDR3 comprises 13 residues. The germline V gene encodes CDR1 SGHRS and CDR2 YFSETQ. V shed 7 bases, J shed 5 bases, and the junction held 7 bases outside the gene matches. The CDR3 DNA reads TGCGCCAGCTCGGGGGGGCTAGGGGAGACCCAGTACTTC. Translating it yields CASSGGLGETQYF.

V is TRBV12-2 and J is TRBJ2-7; the tabulated D call, TRBD2, remains unverified against the DNA. TRBV12-2 counts as a pseudogene. The CDR3 sequence is 12 residues long. The CDR3 DNA sequence: TGTGCAAGTCGCTTAACCGGGTACGAGCAGTACTTC. Translation: CASRLTGYEQYF.

This clone was counted only a few times. The V gene is TRBV19, the J gene TRBJ2-3; 10 bases match TRBD2. V lost 5 bases to trimming and J lost 3 bases; unmatched junction nucleotides: 2. Germline CDR1 LNHDA, CDR2 SQIVND (reference sequence). CDR3 length equals 14 residues. The DNA for the CDR3 is TGTGCCAGTAGTTTTAGCGGGAGGACAGATACGCAGTATTTT. It yields the protein CASSFSGRTDTQYF.

This clone appeared a few times. This sequence joins TRBV18 and TRBJ2-7; 11 nucleotides line up with TRBD1. This CDR3 has 15 amino acids. The germline CDR1 and CDR2 sequences are KGHSH and LQKENI. Trimming cost V 3 bases and J 6 bases; bases outside gene matches: 7. The CDR3 spells CASSPGQGGLSEQYF. The CDR3 DNA reads TGTGCCAGCTCACCGGGACAGGGGGGGTTAAGCGAGCAGTACTTC. Together with reference TRBV18 and TRBJ2-7, the CDR3 gives the full variable domain: NAGVMQNPRHLVRRRGQEARLRCSPMKGHSHVYWYRQLPEEGLKFMVYLQKENIIDESGMPKERFSAEFPKEGPSILRIQQVVRGDSAAYFCASSPGQGGLSEQYFGPGTRLTVT.

In regard to this clone: One junction end does not reproduce the germline sequence, and a read error may be involved. The V and J genes are TRBV7-9 and TRBJ1-2; the D is unclear. The CDR3 runs to 15 residues. The germline gives CDR1 SEHNR, CDR2 FQNEAQ (reference sequence). Written as DNA, the CDR3 is TGTGCCAGCAGCTTATTCTTTTCACGCCACTATGGCCACACCTTC. It codes for CASSLFFSRHYGHTF.

The chain has TRBV27 and TRBJ1-5; TRBD1 might be the D (5 bases). V lost 3 bases, J lost 12 bases, and 15 bases lay in between. Germline V gives CDR1 MNHEY, CDR2 SMNVEV (reference sequence). This CDR3 is built from 13 residues. The CDR3 DNA is TGTGCCAGCAGTTTGAACAGACAGAACAACCAGCATTTT. This encodes CASSLNRQNNQHF.

The genes are TRBV9 and TRBJ2-7; D gene ambiguous. Germline loops: CDR1 SGDLS, CDR2 YYNGEE. Trimming cost V 3 bases and J 4 bases, with 5 bases left between them. The CDR3 has 11 residues. The CDR3 spells CASSAGYEQYF. DNA for the CDR3: TGTGCCAGCAGCGCGGGTTACGAGCAGTACTTC.

The chain employs TRBV6-6 and TRBJ1-2, with a possible D match to TRBD1 (5 bases). Trimming pared 2 bases from V and 8 bases from J, leaving 18 bases between. The CDR3 has 15 amino acids. In germline, CDR1 is MNHNY, CDR2 SVGAGI (reference sequence). CDR3 DNA: TGTGCCAGCAGTTACGGTTGGCAGGGTGGACGGGGCTACACCTTC. This sequence encodes CASSYGWQGGRGYTF.

This clone was counted a few times. This chain uses TRBV27 with TRBJ1-6; D is perhaps TRBD1 (6 bases). V shed 6 bases and J shed 11 bases, with 14 bases lying between them. CDR1 is MNHEY and CDR2 is SMNVEV in the germline V gene (reference sequence). This CDR3 has 13 amino acids. CDR3 sequence reads: CASRITGLTPLHF. The CDR3 DNA reads TGTGCCAGCAGGATAACAGGGTTGACACCCCTCCACTTT.

This clone was detected only a few times. The chain joins TRBV18 to TRBJ1-1; no clear D gene. CDR3 length: 16 amino acids. V gave up 0 bases and J gave up 0 bases, with 11 bases separating them. Germline CDR1 and CDR2: KGHSH and LQKENI. The CDR3 spells CASSPPRGRVNTEAFF. In DNA, the CDR3 is TGTGCCAGCTCACCACCGCGTGGGAGGGTGAACACTGAAGCTTTCTTT.